Reported below is one TCR beta chain. Its antigen is undetermined. The PCR made use of 60 Vbeta and 13 Jbeta primers. TCRdb's table, derived via immunoSEQ multiplex PCR, lists solely in-frame clones and lacks some. The data hold about 170,000 clones, with roughly 72% observed a single time. The record originates from a study of cytomegalovirus exposure and HLA in healthy donors. Study outcomes and limitations: Cytomegalovirus-associated status was assigned to 164 TCR beta chains.

Healthy people donating bone marrow made up the donors. V lost 5 bases, J lost 0 bases, and 16 bases lay in between. From germline, CDR1 is SEHNR and CDR2 FQNEAQ (reference sequence). The CDR3 covers 16 residues. The TCR originated in a woman in her twenties or thirties in good health and CMV-seropositive. The sequenced material came from PBMCs. The J gene is TRBJ1-1, the V gene TRBV7-9; D not certain. CDR3 DNA: TGTGCCAGCAGCCGGTCCCGCTCCCTCATGAACACTGAAGCTTTCTTT. It translates to CASSRSRSLMNTEAFF. Filled out from reference TRBV7-9 and TRBJ1-1, the complete variable domain reads DTGVSQNPRHKITKRGQNVTFRCDPISEHNRLYWYRQTLGQGPEFLTYFQNEAQLEKSRLLSDRFSAERPKGSFSTLEIQRTEQGDSAMYLCASSRSRSLMNTEAFFGQGTRLTVV.